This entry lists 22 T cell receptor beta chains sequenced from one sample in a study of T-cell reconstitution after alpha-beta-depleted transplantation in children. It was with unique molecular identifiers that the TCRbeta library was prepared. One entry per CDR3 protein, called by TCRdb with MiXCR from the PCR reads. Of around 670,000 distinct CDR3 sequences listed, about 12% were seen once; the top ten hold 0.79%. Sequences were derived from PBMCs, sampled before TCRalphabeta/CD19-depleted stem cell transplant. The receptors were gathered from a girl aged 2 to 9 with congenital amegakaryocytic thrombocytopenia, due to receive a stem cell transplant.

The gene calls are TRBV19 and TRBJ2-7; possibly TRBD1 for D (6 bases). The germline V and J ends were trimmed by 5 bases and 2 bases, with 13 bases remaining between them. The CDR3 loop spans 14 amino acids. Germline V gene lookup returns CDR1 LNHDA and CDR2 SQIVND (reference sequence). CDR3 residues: CASSSAGETYEQYF. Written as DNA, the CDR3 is TGTGCCAGTAGTTCGGCAGGGGAGACCTACGAGCAGTACTTC.

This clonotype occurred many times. In nucleotides, the CDR3 is TGTGCCAGCAGAGATACCGGGACTCGATACACAGATACGCAGTATTTT. Translating gives CASRDTGTRYTDTQYF. The chain combines TRBV6-1 with TRBJ2-3, with TRBD2 as a possible D gene (6 bases). Germline values: CDR1 MNHNS, CDR2 SASEGT. V was cut by 6 bases and J by 2 bases, with 18 bases left in between. The CDR3 totals 16 residues.

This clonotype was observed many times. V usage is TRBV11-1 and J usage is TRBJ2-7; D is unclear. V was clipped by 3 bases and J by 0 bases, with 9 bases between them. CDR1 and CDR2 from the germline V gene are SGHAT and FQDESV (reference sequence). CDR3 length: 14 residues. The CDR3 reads CASSFQVTSYEQYF. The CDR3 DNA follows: TGTGCCAGCAGCTTTCAGGTAACCTCCTACGAGCAGTACTTC.

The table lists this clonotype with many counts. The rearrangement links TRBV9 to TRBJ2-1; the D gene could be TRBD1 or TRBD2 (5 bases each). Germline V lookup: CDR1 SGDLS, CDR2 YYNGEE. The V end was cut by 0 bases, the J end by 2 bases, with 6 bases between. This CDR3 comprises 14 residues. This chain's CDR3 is CASSVVGAYNEQFF. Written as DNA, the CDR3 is TGTGCCAGCAGCGTAGTGGGGGCCTACAATGAGCAGTTCTTC.

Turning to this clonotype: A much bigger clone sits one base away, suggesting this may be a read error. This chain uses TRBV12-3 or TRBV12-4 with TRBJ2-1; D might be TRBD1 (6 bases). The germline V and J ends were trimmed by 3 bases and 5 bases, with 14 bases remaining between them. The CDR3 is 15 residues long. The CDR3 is CASSFQGTYHNEQFF. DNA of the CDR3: TGTGCCAGCAGTTTTCAGGGGACCTATCACAATGAGCAGTTCTTC.

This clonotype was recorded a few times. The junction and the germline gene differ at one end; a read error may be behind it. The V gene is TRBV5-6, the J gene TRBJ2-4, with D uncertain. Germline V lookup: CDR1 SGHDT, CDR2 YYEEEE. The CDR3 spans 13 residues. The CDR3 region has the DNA TGTGCCAGCAGCTTGGAGGTTCCAACGACAACGGTTTTC. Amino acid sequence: CASSLEVPTTTVF.

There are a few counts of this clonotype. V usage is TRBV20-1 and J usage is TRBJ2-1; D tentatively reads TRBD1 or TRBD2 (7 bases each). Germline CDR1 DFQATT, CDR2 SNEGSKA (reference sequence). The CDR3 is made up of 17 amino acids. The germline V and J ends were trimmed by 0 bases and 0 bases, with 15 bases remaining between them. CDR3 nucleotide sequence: TGCAGTGCTAGAGATGACGCGGGGGACAGCTCCTACAATGAGCAGTTCTTC. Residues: CSARDDAGDSSYNEQFF.

The CDR3 nucleotides are TGTGCCAGCAGCAATTATTCTGGGACAGGGGGCAATGAGCAGTTCTTC. Translating it yields CASSNYSGTGGNEQFF. The chain has TRBV7-6 and TRBJ2-1, with 11 positions matching TRBD1. CDR1 and CDR2 from the germline V gene are SGHVS and FNYEAQ. The junction had 9 bases not matched to a gene; V was cut back by 5 bases and J by 6 bases. The CDR3 length is 16 residues.

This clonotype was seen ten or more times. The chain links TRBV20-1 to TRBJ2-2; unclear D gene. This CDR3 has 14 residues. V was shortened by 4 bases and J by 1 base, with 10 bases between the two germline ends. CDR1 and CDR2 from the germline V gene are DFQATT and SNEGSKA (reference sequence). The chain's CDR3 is CSAKRLGNTGELFF. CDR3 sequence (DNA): TGCAGTGCTAAGAGGCTAGGGAACACCGGGGAGCTGTTTTTT.

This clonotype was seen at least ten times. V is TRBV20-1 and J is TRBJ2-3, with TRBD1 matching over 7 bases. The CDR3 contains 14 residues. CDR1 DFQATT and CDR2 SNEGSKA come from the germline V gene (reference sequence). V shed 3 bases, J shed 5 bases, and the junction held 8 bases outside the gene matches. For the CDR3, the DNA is TGCAGTGCTAGTTCCGGGCCAGGGGGAGATACGCAGTATTTT. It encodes CSASSGPGGDTQYF.

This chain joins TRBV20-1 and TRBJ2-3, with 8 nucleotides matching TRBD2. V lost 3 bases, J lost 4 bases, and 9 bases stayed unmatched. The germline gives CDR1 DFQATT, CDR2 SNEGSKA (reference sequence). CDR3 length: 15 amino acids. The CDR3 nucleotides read TGCAGTGCTAGGACCGGACTAGCTAACGCAGATACGCAGTATTTT. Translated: CSARTGLANADTQYF.

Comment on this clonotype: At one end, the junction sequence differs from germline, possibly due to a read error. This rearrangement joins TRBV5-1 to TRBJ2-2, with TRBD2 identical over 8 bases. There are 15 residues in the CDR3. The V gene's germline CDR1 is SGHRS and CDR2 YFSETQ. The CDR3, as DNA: TGCGCCGGCAGCGCGCGGGAGGAGAACACCGGGGAGCTGTTTTTT. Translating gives CAGSAREENTGELFF.

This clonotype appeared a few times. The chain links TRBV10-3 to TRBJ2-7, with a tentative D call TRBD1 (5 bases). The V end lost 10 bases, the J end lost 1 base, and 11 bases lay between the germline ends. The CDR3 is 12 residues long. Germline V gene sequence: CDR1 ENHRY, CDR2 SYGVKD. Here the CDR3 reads CATVGPSYEQYF. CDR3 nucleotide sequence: TGTGCCACCGTGGGGCCTTCCTACGAGCAGTACTTC.

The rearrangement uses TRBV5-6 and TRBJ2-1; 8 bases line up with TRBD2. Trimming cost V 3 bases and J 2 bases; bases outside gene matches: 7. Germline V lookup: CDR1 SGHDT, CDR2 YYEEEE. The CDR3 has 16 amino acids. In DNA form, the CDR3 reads TGTGCCAGCAGCTCCTTAGCGGGAAGGGCCTACAATGAGCAGTTCTTC. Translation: CASSSLAGRAYNEQFF. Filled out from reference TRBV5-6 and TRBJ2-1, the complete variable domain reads DAGVTQSPTHLIKTRGQQVTLRCSPKSGHDTVSWYQQALGQGPQFIFQYYEEEERQRGNFPDRFSGHQFPNYSSELNVNALLLGDSALYLCASSSLAGRAYNEQFFGPGTRLTVL.

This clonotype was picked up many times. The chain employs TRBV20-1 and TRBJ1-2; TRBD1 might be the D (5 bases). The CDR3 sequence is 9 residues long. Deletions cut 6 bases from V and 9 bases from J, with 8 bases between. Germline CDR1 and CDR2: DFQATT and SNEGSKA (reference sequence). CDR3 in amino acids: CSATGSYTF. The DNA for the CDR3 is TGCAGTGCCACAGGAAGCTACACCTTC.

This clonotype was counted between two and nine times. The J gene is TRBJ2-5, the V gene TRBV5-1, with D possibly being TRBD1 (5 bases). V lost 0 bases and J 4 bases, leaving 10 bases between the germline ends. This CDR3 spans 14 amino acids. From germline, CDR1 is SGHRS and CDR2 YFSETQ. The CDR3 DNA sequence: TGCGCCAGCAGCTTGGGACAGCCCGGAGAGACCCAGTACTTC. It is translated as CASSLGQPGETQYF.

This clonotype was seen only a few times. The CDR3 is CAWSFPVTGGDTQYF. CDR3 in DNA: TGTGCCTGGAGTTTCCCCGTTACGGGAGGCGATACGCAGTATTTT. The genes are TRBV30 and TRBJ2-3; 7 bases match TRBD2. CDR1 and CDR2 (germline): GTSNPN, SVGIG (reference sequence). The junction had 11 bases not matched to a gene; V was cut back by 2 bases and J by 6 bases. The CDR3 has 15 amino acids.

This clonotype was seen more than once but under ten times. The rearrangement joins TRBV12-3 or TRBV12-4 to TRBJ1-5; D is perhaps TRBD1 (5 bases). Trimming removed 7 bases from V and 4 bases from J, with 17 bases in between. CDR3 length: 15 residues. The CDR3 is CASTHTGFANQPQHF. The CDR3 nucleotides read TGTGCCAGCACCCACACAGGCTTCGCGAATCAGCCCCAGCATTTT.

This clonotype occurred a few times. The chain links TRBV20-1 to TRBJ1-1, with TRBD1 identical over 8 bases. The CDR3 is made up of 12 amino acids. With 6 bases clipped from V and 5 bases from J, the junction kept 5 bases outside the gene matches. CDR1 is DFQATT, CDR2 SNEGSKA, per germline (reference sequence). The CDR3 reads CSATRGRTEAFF. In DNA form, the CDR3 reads TGCAGTGCGACCAGGGGGCGAACTGAAGCTTTCTTT.

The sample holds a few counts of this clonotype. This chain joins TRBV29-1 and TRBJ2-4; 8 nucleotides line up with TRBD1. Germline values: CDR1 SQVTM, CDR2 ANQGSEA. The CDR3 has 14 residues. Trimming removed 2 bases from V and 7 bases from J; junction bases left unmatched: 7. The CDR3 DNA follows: TGCAGCGTTGAAACCACCAACAGGGGGAACATTCAGTACTTC. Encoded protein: CSVETTNRGNIQYF.

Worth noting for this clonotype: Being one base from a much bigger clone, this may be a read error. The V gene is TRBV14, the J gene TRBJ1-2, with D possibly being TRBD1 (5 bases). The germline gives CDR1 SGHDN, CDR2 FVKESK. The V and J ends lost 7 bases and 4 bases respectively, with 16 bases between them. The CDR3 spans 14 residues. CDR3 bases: TGTGCCAGCATGGAGGGAAGGGGTTTCTATGGCTACACCTTC. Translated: CASMEGRGFYGYTF.

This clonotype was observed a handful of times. This CDR3 is CASSLSGLGTDTQYF. The CDR3, as DNA: TGTGCCAGCAGCTTATCGGGGCTAGGCACAGATACGCAGTATTTT. The chain employs TRBV7-3 and TRBJ2-3; possibly TRBD1 or TRBD2 for D (5 bases each). In germline, CDR1 is SGHTA, CDR2 FQGTGA. V was trimmed by 2 bases and J by 1 base, leaving 10 bases between them. The CDR3 runs to 15 residues.